This section outlines one TCR beta chain sequence together with its context. Its antigen remains unidentified. This sample was included in a study of T cell repertoires in aging, cancer and after chemotherapy. Study-level findings and limits: These repertoire data do not allow conclusions about immunological memory after chemotherapy. In cancer patients, declining TCR diversity with age involved lost richness and lost evenness. Across the chemotherapy interval, each cancer cohort showed higher median generation probability, suggesting thymic rebound. Untreated cancer patients had significantly lower blood TCR diversity than age-matched healthy donors.

Rearranged V-D-J TRB sequences were amplified with a mixed TRB-A/B primer pool. Via MiXCR, TCRdb re-called the multiplex PCR reads, giving one row per CDR3 protein. Altogether thousands of distinct CDR3 sequences are present, around 30% being singletons, with the ten largest covering over 8.5%. Peripheral blood genomic DNA, not sorted cells or RNA, was the template. Trimming took off 2 bases at V and 0 bases at J, with 4 bases between the two ends. The CDR3 runs to 14 residues. CDR1 MRHNA and CDR2 SNTAGT come from the germline V gene. Input material: blood. The receptor was derived from a human donor in good health. The J gene is TRBJ2-2, the V gene TRBV6-4, with D hard to call. CDR3 residues: CASSDRSNTGELFF. The CDR3 nucleotides are TGTGCCAGCAGTGACAGGTCGAACACCGGGGAGCTGTTTTTT.